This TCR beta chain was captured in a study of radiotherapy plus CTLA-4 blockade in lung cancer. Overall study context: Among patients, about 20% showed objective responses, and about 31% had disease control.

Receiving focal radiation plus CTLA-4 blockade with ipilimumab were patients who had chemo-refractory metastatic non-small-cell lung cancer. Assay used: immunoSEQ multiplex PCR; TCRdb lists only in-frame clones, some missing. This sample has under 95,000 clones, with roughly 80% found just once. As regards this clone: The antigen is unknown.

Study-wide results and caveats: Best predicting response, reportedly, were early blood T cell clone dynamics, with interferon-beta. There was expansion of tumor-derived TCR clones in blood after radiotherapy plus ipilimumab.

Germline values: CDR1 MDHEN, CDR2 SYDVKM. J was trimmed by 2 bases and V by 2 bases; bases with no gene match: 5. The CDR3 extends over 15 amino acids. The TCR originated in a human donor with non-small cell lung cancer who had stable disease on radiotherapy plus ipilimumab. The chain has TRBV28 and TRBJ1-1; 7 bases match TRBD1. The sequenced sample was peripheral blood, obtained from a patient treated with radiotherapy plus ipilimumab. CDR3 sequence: CASSLGGTANTEAFF. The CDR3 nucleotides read TGTGCCAGCAGTTTAGGCGGGACAGCCAACACTGAAGCTTTCTTT.